One and the same sample provided the 9 T cell receptor beta chains below, sequenced in a study of vaccination and CD4 T cells after COVID-19. The treatment here: roughly 11-day PBMC culture with coronavirus spike peptide pools or control peptides (ViraFEST assay). These receptors have no known antigen. At the Johns Hopkins FTIC core, DNA taken from cultured CD4+ T cells was sequenced by way of the Oncomine TCR Beta short-read assay. MiXCR, applied by TCRdb to the PCR reads, yields one record per CDR3 protein. The table includes 8,500 to 14,000 distinct CDR3 sequences, 44% detected once. The sequenced material came from CD4+ T cells from blood, cultured in vitro. The receptors stem from a human donor who had recovered from COVID-19.

Only a few counts were recorded for this clonotype. The V and J genes are TRBV6-1 and TRBJ2-5; D is undetermined. V dropped 5 bases and J dropped 1 base, with 11 bases sitting between them. Germline V gene data show CDR1 as MNHNS and CDR2 as SASEGT. The CDR3 sequence is 14 residues long. The CDR3 DNA reads TGTGCCAGCAGTCTTTTTACTGCCCAAGAGACCCAGTACTTC. It specifies CASSLFTAQETQYF.

The V and J genes are TRBV5-1 and TRBJ2-5; 8 nucleotides line up with TRBD1. The CDR3 extends over 15 amino acids. Germline V gives CDR1 SGHRS, CDR2 YFSETQ. The ends lost 4 bases at V and 4 bases at J; junction bases unmatched: 9. In DNA, the CDR3 is TGCGCCAGCAGCCTCTCTCAGGGGGCCTCAGAGACCCAGTACTTC. This translates into CASSLSQGASETQYF.

The chain combines TRBV5-8 with TRBJ1-1; D gene unclear. Germline loops: CDR1 SGHTS, CDR2 YDEGEE. The CDR3 covers 11 residues. Deletions cut 4 bases from V and 1 base from J, with 2 bases between. The CDR3 loop reads CASSRNTEAFF. The CDR3 DNA reads as TGTGCCAGCAGCCGGAACACTGAAGCTTTCTTT.

CDR3 amino acids: CASSLPGGDYGYTF. The CDR3 DNA is TGTGCCAGCAGCTTGCCAGGGGGCGACTATGGCTACACCTTC. The rearrangement joins TRBV5-4 to TRBJ1-2; 8 nucleotides match TRBD1. The CDR3 spans 14 residues. CDR1 and CDR2 (germline): SGHNT, YYREEE (reference sequence). The junction had 2 bases not matched to a gene; V was cut back by 1 base and J by 3 bases.

The chain couples TRBV5-1 to TRBJ1-2; D gene unclear. Trimming took 4 bases from V and 4 from J, leaving 20 bases between them. The germline gives CDR1 SGHRS, CDR2 YFSETQ. The CDR3 totals 16 residues. CDR3 residues: CASSGVRGSMGYGYTF. DNA of the CDR3: TGCGCCAGCAGCGGGGTGCGGGGATCCATGGGCTATGGCTACACCTTC.

V gene TRBV11-2 combines with J gene TRBJ2-1; D not certain. The CDR3 is 15 amino acids. Germline V lookup: CDR1 SGHAT, CDR2 FQNNGV. Trimming left V 2 bases short and J 6 bases short, with 14 bases between. The CDR3 spells CASSLRASVVNEQFF. The CDR3 nucleotides read TGTGCCAGCAGCTTAAGGGCGAGTGTAGTCAATGAGCAGTTCTTC.

The chain joins TRBV5-1 to TRBJ1-2; D may be TRBD1 (5 bases). V lost 4 bases and J lost 6, with 13 bases in between. The CDR3 sequence is 13 residues long. CDR1 and CDR2 (germline): SGHRS, YFSETQ. The CDR3 loop reads CASSQAGGDGYTF. As DNA, the CDR3 is TGCGCCAGCAGCCAGGCTGGGGGGGATGGCTACACCTTC.

The chain has TRBV7-2 and TRBJ1-5; D might be TRBD1 (5 bases). This CDR3 contains 17 residues. Germline V gene sequence: CDR1 SGHTA, CDR2 FQGNSA. The ends were cut back, 5 bases at V and 0 bases at J, with 17 bases in the middle. CDR3 coding DNA: TGTGCCAGCAGCGGTAGCGGGGGTGGGATTAGCAATCAGCCCCAGCATTTT. It translates to CASSGSGGGISNQPQHF.

The chain is built from TRBV7-9 and TRBJ1-2, with D unresolved. Trimming stripped 0 bases from V and 0 bases from J, with 5 bases between. This CDR3 is 14 amino acids long. Germline-derived CDR1 and CDR2 are SEHNR and FQNEAQ (reference sequence). CDR3 bases: TGTGCCAGCAGCTTAGCTGGCGCTAACTATGGCTACACCTTC. Its translation: CASSLAGANYGYTF.